This T cell receptor (beta chain) came from a study of T-cell reconstitution after alpha-beta-depleted transplantation in children. The authors prepared the TCRbeta library with unique molecular identifiers. Via MiXCR, TCRdb re-called the PCR reads, giving one row per CDR3 protein. The table includes approximately 390,000 distinct CDR3 sequences, about a tenth detected once. The table lists this clonotype with a few counts. The CDR3 runs to 15 residues. Germline-derived CDR1 and CDR2 are SGHRS and YFSETQ. V gave up 2 bases and J gave up 0 bases, with 8 bases separating them. Sequencing was performed on PBMCs from the stem cell graft donor, taken from the stem cell graft. The source is a human donor who donated a stem cell graft to a child with acute myeloid leukemia. The V gene is TRBV5-1, the J gene TRBJ2-2; maybe TRBD1 (6 bases). CDR3 residues: CASSLQGTNTGELFF. The CDR3 DNA is TGCGCCAGCAGCTTACAGGGAACGAACACCGGGGAGCTGTTTTTT. Drawing the rest from reference TRBV5-1 and TRBJ2-2, the complete variable domain is KAGVTQTPRYLIKTRGQQVTLSCSPISGHRSVSWYQQTPGQGLQFLFEYFSETQRNKGNFPGRFSGRQFSNSRSEMNVSTLELGDSALYLCASSLQGTNTGELFFGEGSRLTVL.